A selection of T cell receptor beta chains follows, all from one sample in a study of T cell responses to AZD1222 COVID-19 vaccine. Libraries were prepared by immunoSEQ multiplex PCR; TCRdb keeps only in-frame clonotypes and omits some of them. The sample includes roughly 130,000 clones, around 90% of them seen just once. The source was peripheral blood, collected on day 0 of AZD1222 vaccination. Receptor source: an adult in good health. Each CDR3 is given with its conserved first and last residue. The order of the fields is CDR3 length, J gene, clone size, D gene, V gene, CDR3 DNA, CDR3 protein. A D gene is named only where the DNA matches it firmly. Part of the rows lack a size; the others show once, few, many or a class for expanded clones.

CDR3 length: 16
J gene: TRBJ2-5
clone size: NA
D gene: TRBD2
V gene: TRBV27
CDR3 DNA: TGTGCCAGCAGTTTAGGTGGCGGGGGGAGCCAAGAGACCCAGTACTTC
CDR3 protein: CASSLGGGGSQETQYF

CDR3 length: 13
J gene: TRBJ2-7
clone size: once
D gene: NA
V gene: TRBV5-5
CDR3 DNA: TGTGCCAGCAGCCGGGACACCTCCTACGAGCAGTACTTC
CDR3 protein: CASSRDTSYEQYF

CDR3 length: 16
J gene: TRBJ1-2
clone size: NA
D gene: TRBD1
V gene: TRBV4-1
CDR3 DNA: TGCGCCAGCAGCCAAGACAGGGGGCGACGTGGTCGGGGCTACACCTTC
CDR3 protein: CASSQDRGRRGRGYTF

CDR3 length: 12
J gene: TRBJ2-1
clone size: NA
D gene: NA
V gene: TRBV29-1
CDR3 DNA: TGCGCGGGGCGCAGGGGAAAGAATGAGCAGTTCTTC
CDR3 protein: CAGRRGKNEQFF

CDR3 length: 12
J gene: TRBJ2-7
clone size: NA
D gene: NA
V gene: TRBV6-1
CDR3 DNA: TGTGCCAGCAGTGATCAGGGGGGGGAGCAGTACTTC
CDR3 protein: CASSDQGGEQYF

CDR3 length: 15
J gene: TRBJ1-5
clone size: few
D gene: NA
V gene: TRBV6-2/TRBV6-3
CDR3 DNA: TGTGCCAGCAGTTACGGGGGGTATAGCAATCAGCCCCAGCATTTT
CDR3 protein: CASSYGGYSNQPQHF

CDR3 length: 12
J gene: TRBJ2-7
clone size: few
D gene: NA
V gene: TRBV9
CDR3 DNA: TGTGCCAGCAGCCCGACAGGTATTGGGCAGTACTTC
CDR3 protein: CASSPTGIGQYF

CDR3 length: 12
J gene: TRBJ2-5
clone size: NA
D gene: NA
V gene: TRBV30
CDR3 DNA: TGTGCCTGGAGTGGCCTCAGAGAGACCCAGTACTTC
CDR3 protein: CAWSGLRETQYF

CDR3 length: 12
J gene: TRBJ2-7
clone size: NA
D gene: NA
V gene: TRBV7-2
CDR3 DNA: TGTGCCAGCAGCTCTACAGGGTCCGAGCAGTACTTC
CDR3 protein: CASSSTGSEQYF

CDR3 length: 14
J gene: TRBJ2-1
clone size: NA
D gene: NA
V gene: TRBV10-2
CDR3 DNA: TGCGCCAGCAGGCGATCCCTCTCCTACAATGAGCAGTTCTTC
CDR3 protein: CASRRSLSYNEQFF

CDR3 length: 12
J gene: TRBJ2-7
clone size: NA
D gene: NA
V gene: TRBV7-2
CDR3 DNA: TGTGCCAGCAGCTTAACGGGAAACGAGCAGTACTTC
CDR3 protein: CASSLTGNEQYF

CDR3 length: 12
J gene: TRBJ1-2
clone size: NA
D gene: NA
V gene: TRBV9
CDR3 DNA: TGTGCCAGCAGCGAGGGGTACTATGGCTACACCTTC
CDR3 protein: CASSEGYYGYTF

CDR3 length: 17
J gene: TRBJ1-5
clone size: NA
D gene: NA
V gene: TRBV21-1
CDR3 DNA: TGTGCCAGCAGCAAAGGAACAGGAAAGTATAGCAATCAGCCCCAGCATTTT
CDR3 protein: CASSKGTGKYSNQPQHF

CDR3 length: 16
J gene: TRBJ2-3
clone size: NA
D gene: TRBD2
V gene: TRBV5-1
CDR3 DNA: TGCGCCAGCAGCTGGGGGACTAGCGGGGCCAGAGATACGCAGTATTTT
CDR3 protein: CASSWGTSGARDTQYF

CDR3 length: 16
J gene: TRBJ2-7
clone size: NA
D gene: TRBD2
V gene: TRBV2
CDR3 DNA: TGTGCCAGCAGTGAAGCGCTTCGACGGCGGGGGAACGAGCAGTACTTC
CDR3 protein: CASSEALRRRGNEQYF

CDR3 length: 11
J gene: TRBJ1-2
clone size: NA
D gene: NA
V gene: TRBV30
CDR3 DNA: TGTGCCTGGAGTCCTCTCTATGGCTACACCTTC
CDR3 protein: CAWSPLYGYTF

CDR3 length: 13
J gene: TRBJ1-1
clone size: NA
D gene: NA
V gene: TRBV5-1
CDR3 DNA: TGCGCCAGCAGCTTGGGGGTGACCACTGAAGCTTTCTTT
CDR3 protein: CASSLGVTTEAFF

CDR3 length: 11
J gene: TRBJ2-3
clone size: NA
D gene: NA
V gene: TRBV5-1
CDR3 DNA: TGCGCCAGCAGCCCCGGAGATACGCAGTATTTT
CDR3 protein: CASSPGDTQYF

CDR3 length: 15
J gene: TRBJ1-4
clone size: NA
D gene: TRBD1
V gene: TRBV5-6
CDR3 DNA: TGTGCCAGCAGCTCACGGACAGGGGCCGACGAAAAACTGTTTTTT
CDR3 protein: CASSSRTGADEKLFF

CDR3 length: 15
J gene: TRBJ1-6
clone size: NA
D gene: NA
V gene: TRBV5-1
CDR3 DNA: TGCGCCAGCAGGCCCCGGGGGGAGGGTAATTCACCCCTCCACTTT
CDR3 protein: CASRPRGEGNSPLHF

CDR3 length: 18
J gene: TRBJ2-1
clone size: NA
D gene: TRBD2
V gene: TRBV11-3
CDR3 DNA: TGTGCCAGCAGCTTAGAGGGAGCGGGGTCGGGGTCCTACAATGAGCAGTTCTTC
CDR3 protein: CASSLEGAGSGSYNEQFF

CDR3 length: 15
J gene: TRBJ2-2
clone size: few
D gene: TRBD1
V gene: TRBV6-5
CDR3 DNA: TGTGCCAGCAGTTACGGGACAGGGGCTGACGGGGAGCTGTTTTTT
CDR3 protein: CASSYGTGADGELFF

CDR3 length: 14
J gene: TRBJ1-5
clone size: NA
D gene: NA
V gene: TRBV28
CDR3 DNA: TGTGCCAGCAGTCAGAGGGGGTACGGTCAGCCCCAGCATTTT
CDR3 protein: CASSQRGYGQPQHF

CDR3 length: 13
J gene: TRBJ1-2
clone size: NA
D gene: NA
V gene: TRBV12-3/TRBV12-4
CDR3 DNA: TGTGCCAGCAGTCCTGGGGCTGGGTATGGCTACACCTTC
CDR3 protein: CASSPGAGYGYTF

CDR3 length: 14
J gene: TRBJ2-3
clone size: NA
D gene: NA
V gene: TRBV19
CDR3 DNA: TGTGCCAGTACCGACGGATCGCCCACAGATACGCAGTATTTT
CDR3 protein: CASTDGSPTDTQYF